This T cell receptor (beta chain) appears in the sequencing data of a study of control samples from healthy donors and cancer patients. This clone has a handful of counts. The protocol was immunoSEQ multiplex PCR, while the TCRdb copy is restricted to in-frame clones and leaves out a portion. Of 99,000 or so clones in the sample, more than 75% were seen once. The V end was cut by 5 bases, the J end by 10 bases, with 17 bases between. The CDR3 runs to 13 residues. Per the germline V gene, CDR1 is LGHDT and CDR2 is YNNKEL (reference sequence). The chain uses TRBV3-1 (or the pseudogene TRBV3-2) and TRBJ1-1; no reliable D call. The TCR originated in a man aged 55 to 70 in good health. The specimen was blood. The CDR3 DNA is TGTGCCAGCAGCGGCGGTCAGAGGTCTGCAGCTTTCTTT. Amino acids: CASSGGQRSAAFF.